This T cell receptor beta chain was sequenced in a study of shared clonotypes between healthy human individuals. Study results and caveats: Blood alone was sampled, and tissue repertoires likely differ.

Trimming removed 4 bases from V and 6 bases from J; junction bases left unmatched: 7. Per germline, CDR1 SGHRS and CDR2 YFSETQ. The CDR3 contains 14 residues. About this clone itself: The antigen is not known. This same CDR3 is encoded by further DNA sequences in the sample.

The input for sorted-subset replicate PCRs was around 200 ng DNA, around 30,000 T cell genomes. The protocol was immunoSEQ multiplex PCR, while the TCRdb copy is restricted to in-frame clones and leaves out a portion. The sample comprises roughly 1 million clones, 70% to 80% of which are singletons, and around 1.4% rests with the top ten. Study donors comprised healthy, HIV-negative adults devoid of recent acute infection or vaccination. The clonotype comes from a man aged 18-30 years in good health. The rearrangement links TRBV5-1 to TRBJ1-1; 9 nucleotides align to TRBD1. Sequencing was carried out using memory CD4+ T cells sorted from blood. The subset: CD45RA-negative fraction. CDR3 protein: CASSRTGGSPEAFF. The CDR3 DNA reads TGCGCCAGCAGCCGTACAGGGGGCTCTCCTGAAGCTTTCTTT.